The clone carrying this T cell receptor (beta chain) turned up a few times. The antigen is not known. The sample is drawn from a study of T-cell reconstitution after alpha-beta-depleted transplantation in children. General study points: Roughly two months post-transplant, alpha-beta T cells reportedly originated from several hundred graft clones that had expanded. There were some patients whose high TCRbeta diversity at day 60 came from surviving recipient T cells and thymic progenitors. By one year post-transplant, T-cell counts and diversity largely arose from T cells that were newly produced.

A TCRbeta library incorporating unique molecular identifiers was prepared. TCRdb processed the PCR reads anew with MiXCR; each CDR3 protein has one entry. There are 250,000 to 300,000 distinct CDR3 sequences in the sample; about 9.4% occur only once, and about 8% lies in the top ten. Trimming at V came to 2 bases and at J to 1 base, leaving 5 bases not matched to a gene. CDR1 KGHSH and CDR2 LQKENI come from the germline V gene. CDR3 length: 16 residues. The chain couples TRBV18 to TRBJ2-7; TRBD2 matches 10 bases. The receptor was isolated from a boy younger than two with acute myeloid leukemia, due to receive a stem cell transplant. The starting material was PBMCs, obtained before TCRalphabeta/CD19-depleted stem cell transplant. Here the CDR3 reads CASSPESGRASYEQYF. CDR3 bases: TGTGCCAGCTCACCAGAAAGCGGGAGGGCATCCTACGAGCAGTACTTC.